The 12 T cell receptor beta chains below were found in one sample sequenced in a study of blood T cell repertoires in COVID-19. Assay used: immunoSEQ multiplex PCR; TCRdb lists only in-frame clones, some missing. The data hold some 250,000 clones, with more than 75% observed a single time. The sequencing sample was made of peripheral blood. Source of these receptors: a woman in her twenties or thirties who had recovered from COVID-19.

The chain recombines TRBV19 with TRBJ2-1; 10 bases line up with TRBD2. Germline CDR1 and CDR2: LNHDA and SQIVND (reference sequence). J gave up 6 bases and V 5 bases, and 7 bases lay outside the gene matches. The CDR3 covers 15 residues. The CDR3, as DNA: TGTGCCAGTAGTGCCATAGCGGGGGGACGCAATGAGCAGTTCTTC. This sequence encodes CASSAIAGGRNEQFF.

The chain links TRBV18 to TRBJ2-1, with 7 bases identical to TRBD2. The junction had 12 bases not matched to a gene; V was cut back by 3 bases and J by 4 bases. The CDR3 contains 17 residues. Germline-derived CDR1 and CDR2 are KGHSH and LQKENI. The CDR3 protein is CASSPSSSGLGYNEQFF. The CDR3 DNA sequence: TGTGCCAGCTCACCCTCATCTAGCGGTTTAGGTTACAATGAGCAGTTCTTC.

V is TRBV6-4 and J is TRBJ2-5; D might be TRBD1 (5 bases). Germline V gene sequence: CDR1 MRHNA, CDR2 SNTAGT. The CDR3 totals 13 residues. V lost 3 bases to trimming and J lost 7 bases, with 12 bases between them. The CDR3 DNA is TGTGCCAGCAGTGAAGACAGCTTTGGGACCCAGTACTTC. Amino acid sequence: CASSEDSFGTQYF.

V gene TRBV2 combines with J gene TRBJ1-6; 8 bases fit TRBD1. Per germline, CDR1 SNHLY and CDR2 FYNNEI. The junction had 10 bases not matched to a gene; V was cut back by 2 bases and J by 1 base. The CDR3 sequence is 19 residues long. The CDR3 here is CASSESAGGSRSYNSPLHF. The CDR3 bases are TGTGCCAGCAGTGAATCGGCAGGGGGCAGTAGGTCCTATAATTCACCCCTCCACTTT.

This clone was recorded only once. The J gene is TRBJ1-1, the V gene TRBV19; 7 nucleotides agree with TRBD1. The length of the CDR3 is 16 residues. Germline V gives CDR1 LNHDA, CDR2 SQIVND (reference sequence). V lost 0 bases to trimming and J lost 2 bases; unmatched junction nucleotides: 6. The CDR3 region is CASSIDETGVNTEAFF. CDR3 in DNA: TGTGCCAGTAGTATAGACGAAACAGGGGTTAACACTGAAGCTTTCTTT.

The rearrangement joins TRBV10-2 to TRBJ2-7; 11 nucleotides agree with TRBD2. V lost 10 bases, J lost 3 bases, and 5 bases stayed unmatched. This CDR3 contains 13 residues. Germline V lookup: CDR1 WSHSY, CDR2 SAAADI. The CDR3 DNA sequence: TGCGCCACTACTAGCGGGGGTCTCTACGAGCAGTACTTC. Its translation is CATTSGGLYEQYF.

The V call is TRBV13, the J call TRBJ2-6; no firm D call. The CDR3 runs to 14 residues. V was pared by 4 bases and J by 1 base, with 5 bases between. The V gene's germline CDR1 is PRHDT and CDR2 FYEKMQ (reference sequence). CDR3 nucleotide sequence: TGTGCCAGCAGCTCCCGTTCTGGGGCCAACGTCCTGACTTTC. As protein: CASSSRSGANVLTF.

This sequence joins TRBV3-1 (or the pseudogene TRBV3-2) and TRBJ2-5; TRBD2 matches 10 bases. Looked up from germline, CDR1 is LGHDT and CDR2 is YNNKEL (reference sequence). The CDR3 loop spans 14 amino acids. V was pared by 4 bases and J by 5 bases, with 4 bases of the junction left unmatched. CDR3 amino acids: CASSLAGGVETQYF. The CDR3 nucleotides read TGTGCCAGCAGCCTAGCGGGGGGAGTGGAGACCCAGTACTTC.

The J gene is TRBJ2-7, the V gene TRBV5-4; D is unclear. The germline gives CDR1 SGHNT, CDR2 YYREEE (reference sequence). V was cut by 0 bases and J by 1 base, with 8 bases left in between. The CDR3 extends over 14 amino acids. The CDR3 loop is CASSLDRRSYEQYF. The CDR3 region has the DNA TGTGCCAGCAGCTTGGATCGGAGATCCTACGAGCAGTACTTC.

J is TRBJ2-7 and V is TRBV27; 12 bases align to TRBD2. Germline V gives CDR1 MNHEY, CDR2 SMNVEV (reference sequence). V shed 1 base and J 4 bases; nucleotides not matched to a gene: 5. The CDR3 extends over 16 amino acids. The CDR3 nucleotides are TGTGCCAGCAGTTTATTTTCTAGCGGGGGGGAGTACGAGCAGTACTTC. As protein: CASSLFSSGGEYEQYF.

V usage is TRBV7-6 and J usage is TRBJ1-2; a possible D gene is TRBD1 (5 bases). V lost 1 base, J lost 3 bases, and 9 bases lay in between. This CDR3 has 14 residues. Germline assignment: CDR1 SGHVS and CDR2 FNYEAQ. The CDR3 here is CASSLDDSHYGYTF. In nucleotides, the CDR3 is TGTGCCAGCAGCTTAGATGACAGCCACTATGGCTACACCTTC.

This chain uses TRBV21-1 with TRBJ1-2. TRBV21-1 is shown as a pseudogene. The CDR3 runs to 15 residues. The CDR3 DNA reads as TGTGCCAGCAGCAAATTTGGATCGGGGGTCTATGGCTACACCTTC. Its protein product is CASSKFGSGVYGYTF.